This TCR beta chain was obtained from a study of cytomegalovirus exposure and HLA in healthy donors. The CDR3 sequence is 14 residues long. V lost 3 bases and J 5 bases, leaving 14 bases between the germline ends. The germline gives CDR1 LNHDA, CDR2 SQIVND (reference sequence). Study-level points and caveats: Later examination showed HLA-associated TCR beta chains had greater clonal expansion than equally common others.

The PCR had 60 Vbeta and 13 Jbeta primers. Generated by immunoSEQ multiplex PCR, the TCRdb table keeps only in-frame clones and is missing some. The sample holds about 76,000 clones; 65% to 80% are singletons and the top ten take about 2.3%. As to this clone: Its antigen is currently unknown.

The chain is built from TRBV19 and TRBJ2-7; D might be TRBD2 (6 bases). The TCR comes from a man in his thirties or forties in good health and CMV-seronegative. The sequenced material came from PBMCs. The CDR3 is CASSIRGRIDEQYF. The CDR3 DNA reads TGTGCCAGTAGTATCCGAGGGAGGATCGACGAGCAGTACTTC.